The rows below give T cell receptor beta chains drawn from one sample of a study of cytomegalovirus exposure and HLA in healthy donors. Generated by immunoSEQ multiplex PCR, the TCRdb table keeps only in-frame clones and is missing some. Recorded for this sample: roughly 100,000 clones. Sequencing was done on a sample of PBMCs. The receptors stem from a man aged 45-65 years in good health and CMV-seropositive. Both conserved end residues are part of each CDR3. Fields, in order: V gene, J gene, CDR3 protein.

>TRBV19|TRBJ1-2
CASSTTGGDGYTF
>TRBV4-3|TRBJ1-5
CASSQDGGAGNQPQHF
>TRBV19|TRBJ1-1
CASSIARDTEAFF
>TRBV28|TRBJ1-2
CASSRGTPGYTF
>TRBV5-1|TRBJ1-2
CASSTMGGQDGGYTF
>TRBV4-1|TRBJ2-1
CASSQVPGLAGGPYFF
>TRBV7-2|TRBJ1-1
CASSTHRGLTEAFF
>TRBV7-9|TRBJ1-1
CASSLVQGVTEAFF
>TRBV28|TRBJ2-3
CASSSYRLGFTDTQYF
>TRBV4-2|TRBJ2-1
CASSQDRGQNNEQFF
>TRBV27|TRBJ2-7
CASSPGQGAWEQYF
>TRBV6-5|TRBJ1-2
CASGATGINHYGYTF
>TRBV19|TRBJ1-2
CASSRDSNYGYTF
>TRBV6-6|TRBJ1-2
CASSYLGGVSGYTF
>TRBV1|TRBJ2-3
CTNKSSGRVDSTDTQYF
>TRBV18|TRBJ2-1
CASSPRDSGSGYEQFF
>TRBV6-5|TRBJ1-1
CASSPTWKWSTEAFF
>TRBV18|TRBJ1-4
CASSPPTGGGEKLFF